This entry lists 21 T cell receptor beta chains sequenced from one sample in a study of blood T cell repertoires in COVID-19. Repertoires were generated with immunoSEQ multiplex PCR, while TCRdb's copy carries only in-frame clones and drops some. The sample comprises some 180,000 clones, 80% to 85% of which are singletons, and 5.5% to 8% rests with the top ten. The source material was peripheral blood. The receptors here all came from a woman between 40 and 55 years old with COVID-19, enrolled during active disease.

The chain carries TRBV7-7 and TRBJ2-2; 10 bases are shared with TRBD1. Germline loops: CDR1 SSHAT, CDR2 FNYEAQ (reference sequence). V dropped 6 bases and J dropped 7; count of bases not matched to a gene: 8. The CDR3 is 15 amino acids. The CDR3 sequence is CASRSTGGAGGELFF. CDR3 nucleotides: TGTGCCAGCAGATCGACAGGGGGCGCGGGCGGGGAGCTGTTTTTT.

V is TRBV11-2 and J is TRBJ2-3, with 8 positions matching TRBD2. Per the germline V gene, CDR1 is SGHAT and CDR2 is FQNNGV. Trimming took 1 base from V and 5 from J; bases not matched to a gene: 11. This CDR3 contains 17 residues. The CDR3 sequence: CASSLVGGRQRRDTQYF. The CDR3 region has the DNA TGTGCCAGCAGCTTAGTCGGCGGGAGGCAGCGGAGAGATACGCAGTATTTT.

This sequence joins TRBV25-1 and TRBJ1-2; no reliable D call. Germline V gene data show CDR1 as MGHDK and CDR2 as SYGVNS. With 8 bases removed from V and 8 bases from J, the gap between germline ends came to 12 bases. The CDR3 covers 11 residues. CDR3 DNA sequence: TGTGCCAGCTCCCAGGCTTTCGGCTACACCTTC. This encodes CASSQAFGYTF.

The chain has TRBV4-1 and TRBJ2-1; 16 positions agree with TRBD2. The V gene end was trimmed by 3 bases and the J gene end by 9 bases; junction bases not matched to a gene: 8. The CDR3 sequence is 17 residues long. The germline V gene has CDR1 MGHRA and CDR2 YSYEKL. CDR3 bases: TGCGCCAGCAGCCATTACTTGGGGACTAGCGGGAGGGGTGAGCAGTTCTTC. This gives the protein CASSHYLGTSGRGEQFF.

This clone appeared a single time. CDR3 protein: CASSYMDSFNEKLFF. The CDR3 DNA follows: TGTGCCAGCAGTTATATGGACAGCTTTAATGAAAAACTGTTTTTT. The chain recombines TRBV27 with TRBJ1-4, with D maybe TRBD1 (6 bases). Germline V gene lookup returns CDR1 MNHEY and CDR2 SMNVEV (reference sequence). The CDR3 length is 15 residues. V shed 4 bases and J shed 4 bases, with 13 bases lying between them.

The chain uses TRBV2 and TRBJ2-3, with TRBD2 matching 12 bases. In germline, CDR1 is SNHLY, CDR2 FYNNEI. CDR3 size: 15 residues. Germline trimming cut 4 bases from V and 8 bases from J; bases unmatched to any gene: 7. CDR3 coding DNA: TGTGCCAGCAGTGTGGCTAGCGGGGGGGAGAGTACGCAGTATTTT. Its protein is CASSVASGGESTQYF.

CDR3 residues: CASSQGRWSGELFF. In DNA, the CDR3 is TGTGCCAGCAGTCAGGGTAGATGGTCCGGGGAGCTGTTTTTT. The rearrangement uses TRBV6-5 and TRBJ2-2, with a weak D call TRBD1 (5 bases). V lost 5 bases, J lost 6 bases, and 13 bases lay in between. Germline loops: CDR1 MNHEY, CDR2 SVGAGI. The CDR3 has 14 residues.

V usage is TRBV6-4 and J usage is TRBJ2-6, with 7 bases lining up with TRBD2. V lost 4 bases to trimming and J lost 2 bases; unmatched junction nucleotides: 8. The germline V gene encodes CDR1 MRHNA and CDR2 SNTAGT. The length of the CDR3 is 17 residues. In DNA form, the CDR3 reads TGTGCCAGCAGTGTGGGGGGGGTCCTGACTGGGGCCAACGTCCTGACTTTC. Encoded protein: CASSVGGVLTGANVLTF.

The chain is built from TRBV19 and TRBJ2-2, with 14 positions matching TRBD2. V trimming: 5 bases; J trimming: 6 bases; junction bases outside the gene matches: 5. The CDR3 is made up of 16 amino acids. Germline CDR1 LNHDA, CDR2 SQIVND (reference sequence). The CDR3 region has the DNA TGTGCCAGTAGTCTAAGGACTAGCGGGAGGTCCGGGGAGCTGTTTTTT. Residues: CASSLRTSGRSGELFF.

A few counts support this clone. The CDR3 nucleotides read TGTGCCAGCAGGAGTGCGGGTACCGGGGAGCTGTTTTTT. Translating it yields CASRSAGTGELFF. The chain couples TRBV14 to TRBJ2-2; tentatively, D is TRBD2 (5 bases). V lost 6 bases to trimming and J lost 5 bases, with 10 bases between them. This CDR3 is built from 13 residues. The V gene's germline CDR1 is SGHDN and CDR2 FVKESK.

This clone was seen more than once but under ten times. The CDR3 region has the DNA TGTGCCAGCAGTGACTCAGGGGATCAGCCCCAGCATTTT. Translated, it gives CASSDSGDQPQHF. J is TRBJ1-5 and V is TRBV6-4; D perhaps matches TRBD1 (5 bases). The CDR3 loop spans 13 amino acids. Trimming left V 0 bases short and J 5 bases short, with 5 bases between. Germline assignment: CDR1 MRHNA and CDR2 SNTAGT.

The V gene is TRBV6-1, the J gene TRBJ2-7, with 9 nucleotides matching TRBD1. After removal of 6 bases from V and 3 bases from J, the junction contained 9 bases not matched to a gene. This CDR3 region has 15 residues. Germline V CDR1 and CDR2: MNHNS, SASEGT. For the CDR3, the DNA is TGTGCCAGCAGAGACGGGACAGGGTCAGGCTACGAGCAGTACTTC. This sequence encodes CASRDGTGSGYEQYF.

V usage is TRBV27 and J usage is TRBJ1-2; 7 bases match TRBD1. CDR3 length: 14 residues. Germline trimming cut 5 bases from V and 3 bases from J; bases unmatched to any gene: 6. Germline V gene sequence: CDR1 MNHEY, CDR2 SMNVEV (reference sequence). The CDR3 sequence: CASSPWTGYYGYTF. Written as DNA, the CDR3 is TGTGCCAGCAGTCCCTGGACAGGTTACTATGGCTACACCTTC.

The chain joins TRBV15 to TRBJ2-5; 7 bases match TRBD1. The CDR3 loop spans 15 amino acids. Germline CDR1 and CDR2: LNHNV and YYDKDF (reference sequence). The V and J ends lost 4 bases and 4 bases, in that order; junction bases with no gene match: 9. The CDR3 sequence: CATSTRQGEGETQYF. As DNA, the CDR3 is TGTGCCACCAGCACGAGACAGGGTGAGGGAGAGACCCAGTACTTC.

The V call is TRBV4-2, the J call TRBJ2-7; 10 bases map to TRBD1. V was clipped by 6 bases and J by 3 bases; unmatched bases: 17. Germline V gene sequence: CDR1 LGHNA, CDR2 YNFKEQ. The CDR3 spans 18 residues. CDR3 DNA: TGTGCCAGCAGTTCTACAAGGGTGGGGACAGGGGAGGTCTACGAGCAGTACTTC. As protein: CASSSTRVGTGEVYEQYF.

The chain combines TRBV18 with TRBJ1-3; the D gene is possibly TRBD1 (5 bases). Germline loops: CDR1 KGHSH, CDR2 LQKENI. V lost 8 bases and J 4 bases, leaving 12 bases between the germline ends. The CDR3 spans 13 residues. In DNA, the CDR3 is TGTGCCAGCGATACAGGCGCGGGAAACACCATATATTTT. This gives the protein CASDTGAGNTIYF.

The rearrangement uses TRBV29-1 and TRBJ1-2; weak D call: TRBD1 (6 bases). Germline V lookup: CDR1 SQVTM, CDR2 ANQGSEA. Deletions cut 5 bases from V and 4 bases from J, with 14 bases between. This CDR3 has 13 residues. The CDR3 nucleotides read TGCAGCGTTCCGACAGGAACCCTCTATGGCTACACCTTC. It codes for CSVPTGTLYGYTF.

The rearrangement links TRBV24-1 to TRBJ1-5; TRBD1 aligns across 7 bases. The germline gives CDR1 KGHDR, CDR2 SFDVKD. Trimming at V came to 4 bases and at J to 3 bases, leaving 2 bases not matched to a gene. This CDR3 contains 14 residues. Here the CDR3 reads CATSETGYNQPQHF. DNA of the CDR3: TGTGCCACCAGTGAGACAGGGTACAATCAGCCCCAGCATTTT.

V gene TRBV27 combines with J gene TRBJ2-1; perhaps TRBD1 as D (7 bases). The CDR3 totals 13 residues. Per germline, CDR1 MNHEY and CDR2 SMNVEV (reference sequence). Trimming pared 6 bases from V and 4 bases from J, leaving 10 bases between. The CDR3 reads CASRAGGYNEQFF. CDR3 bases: TGTGCCAGCAGGGCAGGGGGGTACAATGAGCAGTTCTTC.

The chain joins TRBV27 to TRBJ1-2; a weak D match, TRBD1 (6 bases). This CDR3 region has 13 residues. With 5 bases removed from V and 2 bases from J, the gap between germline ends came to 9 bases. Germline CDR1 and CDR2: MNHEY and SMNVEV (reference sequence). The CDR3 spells CASSGGGNYGYTF. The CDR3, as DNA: TGTGCCAGCAGTGGGGGCGGGAACTATGGCTACACCTTC.

The CDR3 DNA reads TGTGCCAGCAGTTACAGCCCTGGAAACACCATATATTTT. It translates to CASSYSPGNTIYF. V is TRBV6-5 and J is TRBJ1-3, with unresolved D. The CDR3 spans 13 residues. Germline assignment: CDR1 MNHEY and CDR2 SVGAGI. The V end was cut by 2 bases, the J end by 2 bases, with 4 bases between.